This TCR beta chain is from a study of T cells after yellow fever vaccination. Across the whole study: Preparation of fractions with low cell numbers was performed using SMART-Seq v4 Ultra Low Input. Points from the study as a whole: A large majority of primary-vaccination clones showed up again after the booster (approximately 96% CD4, 88% CD8). High-abundance clonotypes from the bulk population could contaminate FACS-sorted repertoires. It was a weaker secondary response, yet one that peaked faster, at day 5 versus 15.

This clonotype was counted only a few times. What it binds is not known. The CDR3 length is 16 residues. The V and J ends lost 7 bases and 4 bases respectively, with 19 bases between them. CDR1 and CDR2 from the germline V gene are SGHTA and FQGNSA. One entry per CDR3 protein, called by TCRdb with MiXCR from the 5' RACE reads. The sample includes some 320,000 distinct CDR3 sequences, approximately 4% of them seen just once. The receptor was derived from a man aged 18 to 35 who received the YFV17D yellow fever vaccine. The sequencing here drew on PBMCs, taken 5 days after the yellow fever booster vaccination. The rearrangement links TRBV7-2 to TRBJ2-2; either TRBD1 or TRBD2 may fit D (6 bases each). The CDR3 protein is CASTKRGVIGTGELFF. CDR3 nucleotide sequence: TGTGCCAGCACCAAAAGGGGGGTCATAGGCACCGGGGAGCTGTTTTTT.